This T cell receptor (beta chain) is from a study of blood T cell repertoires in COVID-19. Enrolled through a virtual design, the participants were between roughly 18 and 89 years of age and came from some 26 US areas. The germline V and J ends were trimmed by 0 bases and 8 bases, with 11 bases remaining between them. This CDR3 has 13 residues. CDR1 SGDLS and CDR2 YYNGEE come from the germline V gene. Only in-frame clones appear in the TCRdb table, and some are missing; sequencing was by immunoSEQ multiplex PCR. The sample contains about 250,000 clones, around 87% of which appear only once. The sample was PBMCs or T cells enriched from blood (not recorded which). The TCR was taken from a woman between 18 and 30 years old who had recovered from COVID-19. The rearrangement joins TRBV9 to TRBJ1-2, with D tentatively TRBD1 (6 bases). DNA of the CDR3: TGTGCCAGCAGCGTAGTGTCAGGGGTCGGCTACACCTTC. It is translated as CASSVVSGVGYTF. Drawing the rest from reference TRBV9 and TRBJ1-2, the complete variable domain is DSGVTQTPKHLITATGQRVTLRCSPRSGDLSVYWYQQSLDQGLQFLIQYYNGEERAKGNILERFSAQQFPDLHSELNLSSLELGDSALYFCASSVVSGVGYTFGSGTRLTVV.